This T cell receptor beta chain is from a study of blood T cell repertoires in COVID-19. Overall study context: The United States, Italy and Spain supplied acute and convalescent COVID-19 samples.

Trimming pared 2 bases from V and 4 bases from J, leaving 11 bases between. This CDR3 comprises 14 residues. Germline CDR1 reads SGHAT; CDR2 reads FQNNGV. Method: immunoSEQ multiplex PCR; TCRdb's copy keeps in-frame clones and lacks some. The sample includes tens of thousands of clones, about four fifths of them seen just once. The chain has TRBV11-2 and TRBJ2-5; D is possibly TRBD2 (5 bases). The receptor was derived from a woman of 80 years or more with acute or convalescent COVID-19. What was sequenced was peripheral blood. The CDR3 protein is CASSLSGRRETQYF. CDR3 in DNA: TGTGCCAGCAGCTTAAGCGGCAGGCGAGAGACCCAGTACTTC.